One and the same sample provided the 31 T cell receptor beta chains below, sequenced in a study of blood T cell repertoires in COVID-19. Generated by immunoSEQ multiplex PCR, the TCRdb table keeps only in-frame clones and is missing some. The sample lists around 180,000 clones, about 85% occurring once. Material: peripheral blood. These receptors came from a woman of 80 years or more with acute or convalescent COVID-19.

This sequence joins TRBV3-1 (or the pseudogene TRBV3-2) and TRBJ2-5; the match to TRBD2 covers 7 bases. CDR3 length: 15 residues. The junction had 6 bases not matched to a gene; V was cut back by 2 bases and J by 3 bases. Germline assignment: CDR1 LGHDT and CDR2 YNNKEL (reference sequence). The CDR3 region is CASSQIFAGEETQYF. CDR3 nucleotides: TGTGCCAGCAGCCAAATCTTCGCGGGGGAAGAGACCCAGTACTTC.

The chain links TRBV18 to TRBJ1-6; TRBD1 matches at 8 bases. Germline-derived CDR1 and CDR2 are KGHSH and LQKENI. The J segment lost 9 bases and the V segment lost 5 bases, leaving 9 bases of the junction unmatched. This CDR3 region has 15 residues. CDR3 bases: TGTGCCAGCTCATCCTCAGGACAGGGTGTTTCACCCCTCCACTTT. The encoded protein is CASSSSGQGVSPLHF.

The rearrangement uses TRBV19 and TRBJ1-4; D is unresolved. CDR1 and CDR2 from the germline V gene are LNHDA and SQIVND (reference sequence). V dropped 3 bases and J dropped 4 bases, with 9 bases sitting between them. The CDR3 length is 14 residues. CDR3 sequence reads: CASSIGRDNEKLFF. The CDR3 DNA is TGTGCCAGTAGTATCGGACGGGATAATGAAAAACTGTTTTTT.

This clone was seen only once. The J gene is TRBJ1-6, the V gene TRBV19; D gene uncertain. The CDR3 has 14 residues. V lost 3 bases and J 7 bases, leaving 10 bases between the germline ends. Germline CDR1 reads LNHDA; CDR2 reads SQIVND (reference sequence). The DNA of the CDR3 is TGTGCCAGTAGTATCCGGGAAATAAATTCACCCCTCCACTTT. It encodes CASSIREINSPLHF.

This chain connects TRBV6-5 to TRBJ2-7; D might be TRBD1 (5 bases). V shed 6 bases and J shed 3 bases, with 18 bases lying between them. CDR1 MNHEY and CDR2 SVGAGI come from the germline V gene. This CDR3 region has 15 residues. The CDR3: CASRSLQAASYEQYF. The CDR3 bases are TGTGCCAGCAGATCACTACAGGCCGCCAGCTACGAGCAGTACTTC.

This chain joins TRBV3-1 (or the pseudogene TRBV3-2) and TRBJ1-3, with D perhaps matching TRBD1 (5 bases). V shed 4 bases and J shed 4 bases, with 14 bases lying between them. The length of the CDR3 is 15 residues. Germline V gene lookup returns CDR1 LGHDT and CDR2 YNNKEL (reference sequence). CDR3 protein: CASSPVWGDGNTIYF. Here the CDR3 DNA reads TGTGCCAGCAGCCCAGTTTGGGGGGACGGAAACACCATATATTTT.

This chain connects TRBV4-3 to TRBJ2-1; TRBD2 matches at 8 bases. Unmatched junction bases numbered 8, after V lost 4 bases and J lost 9 bases. CDR3 size: 14 residues. Per the germline V gene, CDR1 is LGHNA and CDR2 is YSLEER. The CDR3 sequence is CASSLSGGGGEQFF. CDR3 nucleotides: TGCGCCAGCAGCCTCAGCGGGGGCGGCGGTGAGCAGTTCTTC.

The rearrangement joins TRBV14 to TRBJ1-6; a weak D match, TRBD1 (6 bases). The CDR3 covers 18 residues. Germline V CDR1 and CDR2: SGHDN, FVKESK. V gave up 3 bases and J gave up 2 bases, with 17 bases separating them. In DNA form, the CDR3 reads TGTGCCAGCAGCCAGAGGGGAGTGGGGGCGACCTATAATTCACCCCTCCACTTT. Translated, it gives CASSQRGVGATYNSPLHF.

This clone was counted a single time. The J gene is TRBJ2-1, the V gene TRBV5-1; D remains ambiguous. Germline CDR1 reads SGHRS; CDR2 reads YFSETQ. CDR3 size: 15 residues. V was shortened by 0 bases and J by 0 bases, with 7 bases between the two germline ends. The CDR3 region is CASSLARSSYNEQFF. The CDR3 nucleotides are TGCGCCAGCAGCTTGGCCCGGAGCTCCTACAATGAGCAGTTCTTC. Drawing the rest from reference TRBV5-1 and TRBJ2-1, the complete variable domain is KAGVTQTPRYLIKTRGQQVTLSCSPISGHRSVSWYQQTPGQGLQFLFEYFSETQRNKGNFPGRFSGRQFSNSRSEMNVSTLELGDSALYLCASSLARSSYNEQFFGPGTRLTVL.

The chain has TRBV5-4 and TRBJ1-2; 9 nucleotides align to TRBD1. The CDR3 is 15 amino acids. V was clipped by 5 bases and J by 3 bases; unmatched bases: 8. CDR1 and CDR2 from the germline V gene are SGHNT and YYREEE (reference sequence). For the CDR3, the DNA is TGTGCCAGCAGGTCGACAGGGGGATCTGACTATGGCTACACCTTC. This gives the protein CASRSTGGSDYGYTF.

The count of this clone is one. The CDR3, as DNA: TGTGCCAGCAGCCGGGGAGTTTATAGCAATCAGCCCCAGCATTTT. Its translation: CASSRGVYSNQPQHF. The chain combines TRBV2 with TRBJ1-5, with D uncertain. The V gene's germline CDR1 is SNHLY and CDR2 FYNNEI. CDR3 length: 15 amino acids. V lost 6 bases to trimming and J lost 0 bases, with 12 bases between them.

DNA of the CDR3: TGTGCCAGCAGCCAAGAGTCGGGACTAGCGGGAGGAGGCGGGGAGCTGTTTTTT. Translating it yields CASSQESGLAGGGGELFF. The chain recombines TRBV7-2 with TRBJ2-2; 15 bases are shared with TRBD2. Per germline, CDR1 SGHTA and CDR2 FQGNSA. The CDR3 spans 18 residues. Unmatched junction bases numbered 11, after V lost 5 bases and J lost 7 bases.

The chain is built from TRBV5-1 and TRBJ2-1, with unresolved D. The CDR3 is made up of 16 amino acids. Germline V lookup: CDR1 SGHRS, CDR2 YFSETQ. The V gene lost 0 bases and the J gene lost 1 base, with 11 bases spanning the gap. The CDR3 DNA sequence: TGCGCCAGCAGCTTGGTGTTCCAGTTATCCTACAATGAGCAGTTCTTC. Protein product: CASSLVFQLSYNEQFF.

The chain couples TRBV7-3 to TRBJ2-1, with 10 nucleotides matching TRBD2. Germline lookup yields CDR1 SGHTA and CDR2 FQGTGA. J lost 7 bases, V lost 5 bases, and 8 bases had no gene match. This CDR3 has 15 residues. The CDR3 nucleotides read TGTGCCAGCAGCCCCGGGACTAGCGCTGCAAATGAGCAGTTCTTC. Residues: CASSPGTSAANEQFF.

This chain joins TRBV6-5 and TRBJ2-1, with D possibly being TRBD1 (6 bases). The CDR3 is 14 residues long. With 7 bases removed from V and 8 bases from J, the gap between germline ends came to 18 bases. CDR1 is MNHEY, CDR2 SVGAGI, per germline. The CDR3 region is CASTPRTAVHEQFF. CDR3 nucleotides: TGTGCCAGCACCCCCCGGACAGCAGTACATGAGCAGTTCTTC.

CDR3 nucleotide sequence: TGCGCCAGCAGCGTCGGGACAGAGGGGGGCTACACCTTC. Translating gives CASSVGTEGGYTF. The J gene is TRBJ1-2, the V gene TRBV5-1, with TRBD1 matching over 7 bases. The CDR3 spans 13 residues. The V gene's germline CDR1 is SGHRS and CDR2 YFSETQ. V lost 4 bases to trimming and J lost 8 bases; unmatched junction nucleotides: 8.

V and J are TRBV7-9 and TRBJ2-4, with D hard to call. CDR3 length equals 16 residues. CDR1 and CDR2 (germline): SEHNR, FQNEAQ (reference sequence). Deletions cut 0 bases from V and 0 bases from J, with 9 bases between. The CDR3 sequence is CASSLAYSLAKNIQYF. In DNA, the CDR3 is TGTGCCAGCAGCTTAGCATACTCTTTAGCCAAAAACATTCAGTACTTC.

The chain links TRBV3-1 (or the pseudogene TRBV3-2) to TRBJ2-1; D may be TRBD2 (6 bases). CDR3 length equals 13 residues. Trimming took off 4 bases at V and 5 bases at J, with 9 bases between the two ends. The germline V gene has CDR1 LGHDT and CDR2 YNNKEL (reference sequence). CDR3 DNA sequence: TGTGCCAGCAGCCTTGGGACTCACAATGAGCAGTTCTTC. Protein: CASSLGTHNEQFF.

This clone has a single count. V usage is TRBV27 and J usage is TRBJ2-4, with TRBD2 matching 9 bases. The trim removed 11 bases at V and 0 bases at J, leaving 17 bases unmatched. Germline CDR1 reads MNHEY; CDR2 reads SMNVEV (reference sequence). The length of the CDR3 is 18 residues. CDR3 nucleotide sequence: TGTGCCCGGGAGAGCGGGGGGACCCTTTCACTAGCCAAAAACATTCAGTACTTC. It encodes CARESGGTLSLAKNIQYF.

A few counts support this clone. The rearrangement links TRBV29-1 to TRBJ2-6, with D unresolved. The CDR3 spans 14 residues. The germline gives CDR1 SQVTM, CDR2 ANQGSEA. Trimming shortened V by 3 bases and J by 3 bases, and 9 bases separated the two germline ends. CDR3: CSVEPRVGANVLTF. CDR3 coding DNA: TGCAGCGTTGAGCCCCGGGTTGGGGCCAACGTCCTGACTTTC.

This chain joins TRBV5-1 and TRBJ1-1, with 7 bases identical to TRBD1. After removal of 7 bases from V and 1 base from J, the junction contained 7 bases not matched to a gene. The V gene's germline CDR1 is SGHRS and CDR2 YFSETQ. The CDR3 runs 14 residues. This CDR3 is CASGETGPNTEAFF. DNA of the CDR3: TGCGCCAGCGGGGAGACAGGGCCGAACACTGAAGCTTTCTTT.

This chain connects TRBV24-1 to TRBJ2-3; TRBD1 agrees at 7 bases. With 3 bases clipped from V and 4 bases from J, the junction kept 12 bases outside the gene matches. Germline CDR1 is KGHDR and CDR2 is SFDVKD. This CDR3 has 17 amino acids. DNA for the CDR3: TGTGCCACCAGTGATCCACCGCCAAGGGGGCAGTCAGATACGCAGTATTTT. Protein product: CATSDPPPRGQSDTQYF.

This rearrangement joins TRBV5-1 to TRBJ1-1; 9 positions match TRBD1. From germline, CDR1 is SGHRS and CDR2 YFSETQ. This CDR3 has 17 residues. Trimming removed 3 bases from V and 0 bases from J; junction bases left unmatched: 9. CDR3 loop: CASSSNRGPNVNTEAFF. The CDR3 DNA follows: TGCGCCAGCAGCTCGAACAGGGGGCCAAACGTGAACACTGAAGCTTTCTTT.

This chain links TRBV6-5 with TRBJ2-1; maybe TRBD1 (5 bases). CDR1 MNHEY and CDR2 SVGAGI come from the germline V gene. V gave up 4 bases and J gave up 15 bases, with 16 bases separating them. The CDR3 totals 12 residues. The CDR3: CASSLGDTATFF. The CDR3 bases are TGTGCCAGCAGTTTAGGGGATACGGCAACGTTCTTC.

The CDR3: CASSPLGGGREETQYF. For the CDR3, the DNA is TGTGCCAGCAGTCCTCTGGGGGGTGGTCGCGAAGAGACCCAGTACTTC. The J gene is TRBJ2-5, the V gene TRBV5-6; TRBD2 is a possible D gene (6 bases). The CDR3 spans 16 residues. Per the germline V gene, CDR1 is SGHDT and CDR2 is YYEEEE. V dropped 5 bases and J dropped 3 bases, with 20 bases sitting between them.

The chain recombines TRBV6-5 with TRBJ1-1; 10 nucleotides line up with TRBD1. The CDR3 is 14 residues long. CDR1 MNHEY and CDR2 SVGAGI come from the germline V gene. Losses at the gene ends were 6 bases for V and 3 bases for J; bases not matched to a gene: 4. The CDR3 nucleotides are TGTGCCAGCAGCCTAGGACAGGGGGACACTGAAGCTTTCTTT. This translates into CASSLGQGDTEAFF.

The chain is built from TRBV27 and TRBJ1-5; D is ambiguous. From germline, CDR1 is MNHEY and CDR2 SMNVEV (reference sequence). V gave up 3 bases and J gave up 1 base, with 7 bases separating them. CDR3 size: 14 residues. In nucleotides, the CDR3 is TGTGCCAGCAGTTTTGCCGGGAGCAATCAGCCCCAGCATTTT. It codes for CASSFAGSNQPQHF.

The chain joins TRBV6-2 or TRBV6-3 to TRBJ2-7; possible D gene TRBD1, 6 bases. This CDR3 comprises 13 residues. CDR1 is MNHEY, CDR2 SVGEGT, per germline. The ends were cut back, 2 bases at V and 4 bases at J, with 9 bases in the middle. CDR3 in DNA: TGTGCCAGCAGTTACAGTAGGGGGTACGAGCAGTACTTC. Encoded protein: CASSYSRGYEQYF.

This clone was found a few times. The chain carries TRBV10-3 and TRBJ1-1, with 8 bases aligning to TRBD1. Losses at the gene ends were 4 bases for V and 5 bases for J; bases not matched to a gene: 6. The CDR3 spans 14 residues. Germline loops: CDR1 ENHRY, CDR2 SYGVKD. CDR3 nucleotides: TGTGCCATCAGTGCTGCAGGGGGCGCGACTGAAGCTTTCTTT. Encoded protein: CAISAAGGATEAFF.

The chain recombines TRBV9 with TRBJ2-1, with 9 bases matching TRBD2. The CDR3 is made up of 17 amino acids. Germline CDR1 SGDLS, CDR2 YYNGEE. The V gene end was trimmed by 3 bases and the J gene end by 1 base; junction bases not matched to a gene: 8. CDR3 protein: CASSATRLADSYNEQFF. The CDR3 coding sequence is TGTGCCAGCAGCGCCACCCGACTAGCGGATTCCTACAATGAGCAGTTCTTC.

The V gene is TRBV5-8, the J gene TRBJ1-2; D is undetermined. This CDR3 region has 16 residues. The germline V gene encodes CDR1 SGHTS and CDR2 YDEGEE. The V gene lost 1 base and the J gene lost 3 bases, with 16 bases spanning the gap. CDR3 nucleotide sequence: TGTGCCAGCAGCTTGAGGTTGATCCGGGAGGACTATGGCTACACCTTC. It codes for CASSLRLIREDYGYTF.